The 21 T cell receptor beta chains below all came from one sample that was sequenced in a study of T cell changes during pregnancy in multiple sclerosis. Libraries were prepared by immunoSEQ multiplex PCR; TCRdb keeps only in-frame clonotypes and omits some of them. The sample holds more than 20,000 clones, around 85% seen once. Sequenced here: CD8+ T cells from peripheral blood mononuclear cells, sampled in the first trimester of pregnancy. These receptor sequences come from a female donor in good health, enrolled as a control in a pregnancy study.

The rearrangement links TRBV30 to TRBJ2-7, with D perhaps matching TRBD2 (5 bases). Germline V gene data show CDR1 as GTSNPN and CDR2 as SVGIG (reference sequence). Trimming stripped 1 base from V and 2 bases from J, with 12 bases between. There are 14 residues in the CDR3. The CDR3 reads CAWSGGYGTYEQYF. In nucleotides, the CDR3 is TGTGCCTGGAGTGGAGGGTATGGGACCTACGAGCAGTACTTC.

The rearrangement links TRBV5-1 to TRBJ2-1, with TRBD2 as a possible D gene (6 bases). The germline V gene has CDR1 SGHRS and CDR2 YFSETQ. CDR3 length: 16 amino acids. The V end was cut by 2 bases, the J end by 6 bases, with 18 bases between. The CDR3 region has the DNA TGCGCCAGCAGCTTAGGTAGCGGCAGGCAAGGCAATGAGCAGTTCTTC. This gives the protein CASSLGSGRQGNEQFF. Full variable domain (remainder filled in from reference TRBV5-1 and TRBJ2-1): KAGVTQTPRYLIKTRGQQVTLSCSPISGHRSVSWYQQTPGQGLQFLFEYFSETQRNKGNFPGRFSGRQFSNSRSEMNVSTLELGDSALYLCASSLGSGRQGNEQFFGPGTRLTVL.

The chain is built from TRBV5-1 and TRBJ2-7; 9 bases agree with TRBD1. Per the germline V gene, CDR1 is SGHRS and CDR2 is YFSETQ. Trimming took 0 bases from V and 5 from J; bases not matched to a gene: 6. The CDR3 consists of 15 residues. CDR3 in DNA: TGCGCCAGCAGCTTGGCCAGGGACAGGGTAAACGAGCAGTACTTC. Its protein is CASSLARDRVNEQYF.

V usage is TRBV6-5 and J usage is TRBJ1-3; D is perhaps TRBD1 (6 bases). The length of the CDR3 is 13 residues. Trimming took off 6 bases at V and 4 bases at J, with 10 bases between the two ends. Germline V lookup: CDR1 MNHEY, CDR2 SVGAGI. The CDR3 region is CASRTGQGNTIYF. The DNA of the CDR3 is TGTGCCAGCAGGACCGGACAGGGAAACACCATATATTTT.

This sequence joins TRBV4-1 and TRBJ1-1, with a possible D match to TRBD1 (6 bases). CDR1 MGHRA and CDR2 YSYEKL come from the germline V gene. V lost 4 bases and J 0 bases, leaving 9 bases between the germline ends. CDR3 length: 14 residues. The CDR3 DNA reads as TGCGCCAGCAGCCGCGGACAGATGAACACTGAAGCTTTCTTT. It translates to CASSRGQMNTEAFF.

This chain joins TRBV29-1 and TRBJ2-7; 9 bases fit TRBD1. Germline CDR1 and CDR2: SQVTM and ANQGSEA. V was clipped by 1 base and J by 2 bases; unmatched bases: 6. This CDR3 is built from 15 residues. The CDR3 reads CSVEANRGQPYEQYF. CDR3 in DNA: TGCAGCGTTGAAGCTAACAGGGGGCAGCCCTACGAGCAGTACTTC.

This chain joins TRBV7-2 and TRBJ1-5; D is undetermined. Trimming took off 1 base at V and 7 bases at J, with 17 bases between the two ends. The CDR3 length is 16 residues. Germline V gene data show CDR1 as SGHTA and CDR2 as FQGNSA. CDR3 in DNA: TGTGCCAGCAGCTTAGGGAGCGGATTCGGGGTCCAGCCCCAGCATTTT. This encodes CASSLGSGFGVQPQHF.

The chain has TRBV27 and TRBJ2-5, with 9 bases fitting TRBD2. The ends lost 5 bases at V and 5 bases at J; junction bases unmatched: 9. This CDR3 has 15 residues. Germline CDR1 reads MNHEY; CDR2 reads SMNVEV (reference sequence). The CDR3 is CASSGYSGSMETQYF. The CDR3 bases are TGTGCCAGCAGTGGATATAGCGGGAGTATGGAGACCCAGTACTTC.

The chain couples TRBV5-1 to TRBJ1-2; 9 bases map to TRBD1. CDR1 and CDR2 from the germline V gene are SGHRS and YFSETQ. The CDR3 has 15 amino acids. V lost 4 bases and J lost 3; bases outside the gene matches: 7. CDR3 protein: CASSAPGQGDYGYTF. In DNA form, the CDR3 reads TGCGCCAGCAGCGCACCGGGACAGGGAGACTATGGCTACACCTTC.

The chain has TRBV29-1 and TRBJ2-5; 7 nucleotides match TRBD2. This CDR3 has 15 amino acids. With V trimmed by 0 bases and J by 6 bases, 10 bases remained unmatched. CDR1 is SQVTM and CDR2 is ANQGSEA in the germline V gene. CDR3: CSVEDRMTSRQTQYF. The CDR3 coding sequence is TGCAGCGTTGAAGACAGAATGACTAGCAGGCAGACCCAGTACTTC.

The V gene is TRBV9, the J gene TRBJ2-5; TRBD2 aligns across 12 bases. V was pared by 0 bases and J by 3 bases, with 0 bases of the junction left unmatched. Germline V gene lookup returns CDR1 SGDLS and CDR2 YYNGEE. The CDR3 consists of 15 residues. The CDR3 reads CASSVGLAGEETQYF. The CDR3 DNA reads as TGTGCCAGCAGCGTAGGACTAGCGGGAGAAGAGACCCAGTACTTC. The full variable domain, in which reference TRBV9 and TRBJ2-5 provide the parts outside the CDR3, is DSGVTQTPKHLITATGQRVTLRCSPRSGDLSVYWYQQSLDQGLQFLIQYYNGEERAKGNILERFSAQQFPDLHSELNLSSLELGDSALYFCASSVGLAGEETQYFGPGTRLLVL.

The chain carries TRBV13 and TRBJ1-5; 8 nucleotides align to TRBD1. In germline, CDR1 is PRHDT, CDR2 FYEKMQ (reference sequence). CDR3 size: 15 residues. V shed 4 bases and J 0 bases; nucleotides not matched to a gene: 2. CDR3 coding DNA: TGTGCCAGCAGCTCTGGGACAGGTAGCAATCAGCCCCAGCATTTT. Translating it yields CASSSGTGSNQPQHF.

V is TRBV10-3 and J is TRBJ2-2; 9 nucleotides match TRBD2. Germline V gene lookup returns CDR1 ENHRY and CDR2 SYGVKD. The CDR3 is made up of 14 amino acids. Unmatched junction bases numbered 5, after V lost 8 bases and J lost 4 bases. CDR3 sequence reads: CAIHAGGSTGELFF. In DNA form, the CDR3 reads TGTGCCATCCACGCGGGAGGGTCCACCGGGGAGCTGTTTTTT.

V and J are TRBV27 and TRBJ2-7, with D possibly TRBD2 on 6 matching bases. V gave up 2 bases and J gave up 4 bases, with 12 bases separating them. CDR3 length: 14 residues. Germline V lookup: CDR1 MNHEY, CDR2 SMNVEV (reference sequence). The CDR3 nucleotides are TGTGCCAGCAGTTTAGGGGGGATTGGGTACGAGCAGTACTTC. It encodes CASSLGGIGYEQYF.

This clone was observed a single time. This chain links TRBV28 with TRBJ2-3; perhaps TRBD1 as D (6 bases). The CDR3 spans 16 residues. Trimming pared 2 bases from V and 3 bases from J, leaving 15 bases between. Germline values: CDR1 MDHEN, CDR2 SYDVKM. CDR3 in DNA: TGTGCCAGCAGTTTAGGGTGGGGGCAGGGTACAGATACGCAGTATTTT. It yields the protein CASSLGWGQGTDTQYF.

This chain uses TRBV7-2 with TRBJ2-1; D gene ambiguous. CDR1 and CDR2 (germline): SGHTA, FQGNSA. Trimming stripped 5 bases from V and 7 bases from J, with 6 bases between. The CDR3 runs 11 residues. CDR3 coding DNA: TGTGCCAGCAGCCAGAATAATGAGCAGTTCTTC. Protein: CASSQNNEQFF.

The V and J genes are TRBV10-1 and TRBJ2-1, with 10 bases identical to TRBD1. Germline V lookup: CDR1 WNHNN, CDR2 SYGVQD (reference sequence). With V trimmed by 3 bases and J by 6 bases, 8 bases remained unmatched. This CDR3 is 16 amino acids long. The DNA for the CDR3 is TGCGCCAGCAGTGACTACGGGACAGGGGACCCCAATGAGCAGTTCTTC. Translation: CASSDYGTGDPNEQFF.

The V gene is TRBV9, the J gene TRBJ2-1; 7 bases agree with TRBD1. This CDR3 has 14 residues. Trimming took 3 bases from V and 4 from J; bases not matched to a gene: 4. The germline gives CDR1 SGDLS, CDR2 YYNGEE. The chain's CDR3 is CASSAQQGYNEQFF. The CDR3 coding sequence is TGTGCCAGCAGCGCGCAACAGGGGTACAATGAGCAGTTCTTC.

This clone was observed a handful of times. The chain has TRBV2 and TRBJ1-4; 9 bases map to TRBD1. CDR3 length: 14 amino acids. J lost 11 bases, V lost 5 bases, and 9 bases had no gene match. Germline V gene lookup returns CDR1 SNHLY and CDR2 FYNNEI. CDR3 bases: TGTGCCAGCAGTCCGGGACAGGGCCATCAGAAACTGTTTTTT. This gives the protein CASSPGQGHQKLFF.

The rearrangement joins TRBV4-2 to TRBJ2-7; maybe TRBD1 (7 bases). Per the germline V gene, CDR1 is LGHNA and CDR2 is YNFKEQ. Trimming stripped 0 bases from V and 4 bases from J, with 13 bases between. There are 15 residues in the CDR3. The CDR3 DNA reads as TGTGCCAGCAGCCAAGAGGAGGGGGCCCATTACGAGCAGTACTTC. Translation gives CASSQEEGAHYEQYF.

The chain is built from TRBV11-3 and TRBJ2-7; the match to TRBD2 covers 10 bases. The length of the CDR3 is 17 residues. Germline CDR1 SGHNT, CDR2 YENEEA. The V gene end was trimmed by 0 bases and the J gene end by 4 bases; junction bases not matched to a gene: 9. The chain's CDR3 is CASSLDGTSASLYEQYF. The CDR3 region has the DNA TGTGCCAGCAGCTTAGATGGGACTAGCGCGAGCCTATACGAGCAGTACTTC.